The following is a TCR beta chain sequence with its context. It has no known antigen specificity. No much larger clone exists at a distance of one base, and base qualities are not known. This record belongs to a study of blood T cell repertoires in COVID-19 (TCRdb year 2020). Describing the broader study: Samples covering the acute and convalescent phases of COVID-19 were provided by collaborators in the United States, Italy and Spain. The material from the prospective study consisted of cDNA or gDNA derived from T cells, B-cell-depleted T cells, or PBMCs. The repertoires were released in a freely available public database meant as a resource for research on the immune response to SARS-CoV-2. A de-identified subject ID, COVID-19 status, age in years and sex were almost always included in the sample metadata. Deeply sampled blood TCRbeta repertoires from subjects exposed to, actively infected with, or recovered from COVID-19 were included in the dataset. The samples were drawn from the first 160 participants of the ongoing ImmuneRACE study and from over a thousand subjects provided by 6 global collaborators. Where HLA class I and class II types were available, the types were taken from metadata supplied by the sample provider, not from assay-based typing.

The collaborating institutions used their own protocols to collect whole blood in K2EDTA tubes. For TCRbeta analysis, collaborators shipped samples as frozen whole blood, isolated PBMCs, or DNA extracted from either of those sample types. Summary of the overall study and its limitations: How much clinical and demographic metadata was included differed by source and by participant, and the metadata was provided uncurated.

TCRbeta CDR3 regions were amplified from genomic DNA by means of the immunoSEQ Assay, a bias-controlled multiplex PCR. Concerning the study's data processing: Within the assay, amplification of reference gene primers was used to estimate how many nucleated cells each sample contained. To quantify the absolute abundance of each unique TCRbeta CDR3 rearrangement, sequence reads were collapsed and filtered. For each sample, productive Simpson clonality was calculated as the square root of Simpson's diversity index over productive rearrangements. Here the immuneACCESS table is served through TCRdb, limited to in-frame sequences with V and J called. Missing clones are a known gap in these copies; in checked studies unresolved V genes cover under half, and the rest lacks a known reason. Clone size and the V and J calls come from that table; the DNA yielded D and trimming. The sample data list 180,000 or so clones, and 87% of these were observed just once. The ten top clones hold around 1.5% of the sample.

The junction carries 7 bases between V and J, which are trimmed by 4 bases and 1 base respectively. The germline V gene (reference sequence) specifies LNHNV as CDR1 and YYDKDF as CDR2. The CDR3 contains 13 residues, cysteine and phenylalanine counted. Only the CDR3 part of the read is kept: 39 bases, read in frame from the first base. The sequence derives from a woman aged 50 to 60 with acute or convalescent COVID-19. Sequences were obtained from peripheral blood. The V gene is TRBV15 and the J gene is TRBJ1-1; perhaps TRBD1 is the D gene, with 5 bases matching. The bases read TGTGCCACCAGCATAAGGGGGAACACTGAAGCTTTCTTT. It codes for CATSIRGNTEAFF. The full variable domain, completed from the reference TRBV15 and TRBJ1-1 proteins outside the CDR3, reads DAMVIQNPRYQVTQFGKPVTLSCSQTLNHNVMYWYQQKSSQAPKLLFHYYDKDFNNEADTPDNFQSRRPNTSFCFLDIRSPGLGDTAMYLCATSIRGNTEAFFGQGTRLTVV.